These 12 T cell receptor beta chains came from one sample sequenced in a study of cytomegalovirus exposure and HLA in healthy donors. The PCR ran on 60 Vbeta and 13 Jbeta primers. Profiling relied on immunoSEQ multiplex PCR, and the TCRdb table lists in-frame clones only, not all of them. The sample contains 150,000 or so clones, approximately 80% of which appear only once. Material for sequencing was PBMCs. The receptor set was obtained from a man over 45 in good health and CMV-seronegative.

Only a few counts were recorded for this clone. The V and J genes are TRBV27 and TRBJ1-5; TRBD1 might be the D (5 bases). V lost 5 bases, J lost 2 bases, and 16 bases lay in between. Per germline, CDR1 MNHEY and CDR2 SMNVEV (reference sequence). The CDR3 is 16 residues long. In DNA, the CDR3 is TGTGCCAGCAGTCACGGTGGAGGGGTGGGCAATCAGCCCCAGCATTTT. This codes for CASSHGGGVGNQPQHF.

This clone appeared a few times. This chain uses TRBV7-8 with TRBJ1-2; D is uncertain. CDR1 is SGHVS and CDR2 is FQNEAQ in the germline V gene. The CDR3 totals 13 residues. Trimming shortened V by 5 bases and J by 4 bases, and 11 bases separated the two germline ends. CDR3 region: CASSPDMSYGYTF. The CDR3 DNA is TGTGCCAGCAGCCCAGACATGTCCTATGGCTACACCTTC.

This clone has just one count. V and J are TRBV5-1 and TRBJ2-1; 7 nucleotides line up with TRBD1. Looked up from germline, CDR1 is SGHRS and CDR2 is YFSETQ. CDR3 length: 15 amino acids. The junction had 7 bases not matched to a gene; V was cut back by 4 bases and J by 3 bases. The CDR3 protein is CASSPPGGFYNEQFF. The CDR3 coding sequence is TGCGCCAGCAGCCCCCCAGGGGGATTCTACAATGAGCAGTTCTTC.

The rearrangement uses TRBV6-6 and TRBJ1-6; perhaps TRBD1 as D (6 bases). The germline gives CDR1 MNHNY, CDR2 SVGAGI (reference sequence). The V and J ends lost 5 bases and 6 bases respectively, with 11 bases between them. This CDR3 comprises 14 residues. This CDR3 reads CASSLGQTNSPLHF. CDR3 coding DNA: TGTGCCAGCAGTCTCGGACAGACTAATTCACCCCTCCACTTT.

V is TRBV2 and J is TRBJ2-7; the D gene is possibly TRBD2 (6 bases). This CDR3 has 15 residues. Looked up from germline, CDR1 is SNHLY and CDR2 is FYNNEI. Trimming shortened V by 3 bases and J by 1 base, and 13 bases separated the two germline ends. CDR3 nucleotides: TGTGCCAGCAGTGATGAACGGGGGAGATCCTACGAGCAGTACTTC. Amino acid sequence: CASSDERGRSYEQYF.

This chain joins TRBV10-3 and TRBJ2-1; TRBD2 matches at 14 bases. CDR1 and CDR2 (germline): ENHRY, SYGVKD. The ends lost 6 bases at V and 9 bases at J; junction bases unmatched: 7. The CDR3 is 15 residues long. In nucleotides, the CDR3 is TGTGCCATCAGCCAAGGGACTAGCGGGAGTTTTGAGCAGTTCTTC. It translates to CAISQGTSGSFEQFF.

The chain carries TRBV11-2 and TRBJ1-2, with 7 bases identical to TRBD1. Germline CDR1 is SGHAT and CDR2 is FQNNGV. CDR3 length: 18 residues. The ends lost 5 bases at V and 4 bases at J; junction bases unmatched: 19. The CDR3, as DNA: TGTGCCAGCAGCCCCACGGGGGACAGCCGTTTAGGTGGCTATGGCTACACCTTC. Its protein product is CASSPTGDSRLGGYGYTF. Looking up the rest from reference TRBV11-2 and TRBJ1-2 gives the full variable domain: EAGVAQSPRYKIIEKRQSVAFWCNPISGHATLYWYQQILGQGPKLLIQFQNNGVVDDSQLPKDRFSAERLKGVDSTLKIQPAKLEDSAVYLCASSPTGDSRLGGYGYTFGSGTRLTVV.

The gene calls are TRBV27 and TRBJ1-3, with TRBD1 identical over 7 bases. This CDR3 has 16 residues. V dropped 5 bases and J dropped 2; count of bases not matched to a gene: 9. Germline lookup yields CDR1 MNHEY and CDR2 SMNVEV (reference sequence). CDR3 bases: TGTGCCAGCAGTAGAAACAGGGGCTTCACTGGAAACACCATATATTTT. Translating it yields CASSRNRGFTGNTIYF.

CDR3 coding DNA: TGTGCCAGCAGCTTCCGGAGGGGCTTCAACGAGCAGTACTTC. This encodes CASSFRRGFNEQYF. The J gene is TRBJ2-7, the V gene TRBV5-6; D is perhaps TRBD2 (6 bases). Germline values: CDR1 SGHDT, CDR2 YYEEEE. This CDR3 comprises 14 residues. V was shortened by 2 bases and J by 5 bases, with 14 bases between the two germline ends.

The V gene is TRBV5-1, the J gene TRBJ1-4, with D hard to call. Per germline, CDR1 SGHRS and CDR2 YFSETQ. The V gene lost 0 bases and the J gene lost 0 bases, with 6 bases spanning the gap. CDR3 length: 15 amino acids. The CDR3 sequence: CASSLGDTTNEKLFF. CDR3 nucleotides: TGCGCCAGCAGCTTGGGTGACACAACTAATGAAAAACTGTTTTTT.

The chain combines TRBV6-6 with TRBJ1-5; 9 bases are a match to TRBD1. Germline lookup yields CDR1 MNHNY and CDR2 SVGAGI (reference sequence). CDR3 length: 14 amino acids. V was pared by 6 bases and J by 9 bases, with 9 bases of the junction left unmatched. In DNA, the CDR3 is TGTGCCAGCAGCCCGGGACAGGGACAACGGCCCCAGCATTTT. It specifies CASSPGQGQRPQHF.

This chain joins TRBV19 and TRBJ1-1; 9 positions agree with TRBD1. The CDR3 consists of 16 residues. The germline CDR1 and CDR2 sequences are LNHDA and SQIVND (reference sequence). V lost 8 bases and J lost 3; bases outside the gene matches: 13. The CDR3 coding sequence is TGTGCCAGTCTTGATATTCAGAACAGGGGGCACACTGAAGCTTTCTTT. Protein product: CASLDIQNRGHTEAFF.